This T cell receptor beta chain was retrieved from a study of cytomegalovirus exposure and HLA in healthy donors. Study background: The roughly 130 validation repertoires were reported in a later analysis to have been generated on the same platform as the approximately 700 first-cohort repertoires. The study, taken as a whole, reports: Overall, about 160 TCR beta chains were annotated as cytomegalovirus-associated. The tendency of first-cohort TCR clusters to co-occur in the roughly 110 validation repertoires was identified by a subsequent analysis.

The donors were members of the validation cohort, which comprised 90 to 150 subjects and was separate from the first cohort of 666 subjects. TCRdb's table, derived via immunoSEQ multiplex PCR, lists solely in-frame clones and lacks some. The sample yields 300,000 to 400,000 clones, roughly 85% seen once. A note on this clone: Antigen: not known.

The CDR3 covers 15 residues. Germline values: CDR1 SGHRS, CDR2 YFSETQ. V lost 4 bases to trimming and J lost 1 base; unmatched junction nucleotides: 4. The specimen was PBMCs. V usage is TRBV5-1 and J usage is TRBJ2-2, with 7 nucleotides matching TRBD1. The receptor comes from a woman younger than 30 in good health and CMV-seronegative. The CDR3 DNA follows: TGCGCCAGCAGCACCCGGACAGGGAACACCGGGGAGCTGTTTTTT. The encoded protein is CASSTRTGNTGELFF.